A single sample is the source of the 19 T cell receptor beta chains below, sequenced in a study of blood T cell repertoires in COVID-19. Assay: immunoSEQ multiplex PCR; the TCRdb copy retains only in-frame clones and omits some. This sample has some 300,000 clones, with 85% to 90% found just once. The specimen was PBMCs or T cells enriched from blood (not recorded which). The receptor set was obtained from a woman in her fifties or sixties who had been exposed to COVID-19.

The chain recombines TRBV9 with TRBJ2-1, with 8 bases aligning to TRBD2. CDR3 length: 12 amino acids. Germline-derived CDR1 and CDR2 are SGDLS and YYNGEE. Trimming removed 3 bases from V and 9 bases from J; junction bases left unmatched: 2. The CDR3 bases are TGTGCCAGCAGCGGGAGCGGGAGTGAGCAGTTCTTC. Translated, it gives CASSGSGSEQFF.

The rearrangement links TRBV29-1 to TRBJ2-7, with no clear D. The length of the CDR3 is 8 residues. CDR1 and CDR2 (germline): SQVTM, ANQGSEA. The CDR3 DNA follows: TGCAGCGTTGATCGCTCGGGCGTC. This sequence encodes CSVDRSGV.

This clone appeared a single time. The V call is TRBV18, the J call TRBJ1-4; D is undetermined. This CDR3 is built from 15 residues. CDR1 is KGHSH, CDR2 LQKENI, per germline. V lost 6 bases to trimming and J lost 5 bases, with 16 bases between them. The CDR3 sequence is CASSPFGSVNEKLFF. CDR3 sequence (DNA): TGTGCCAGCTCCCCTTTTGGCAGTGTAAATGAAAAACTGTTTTTT. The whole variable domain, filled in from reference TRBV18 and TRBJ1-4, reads NAGVMQNPRHLVRRRGQEARLRCSPMKGHSHVYWYRQLPEEGLKFMVYLQKENIIDESGMPKERFSAEFPKEGPSILRIQQVVRGDSAAYFCASSPFGSVNEKLFFGSGTQLSVL.

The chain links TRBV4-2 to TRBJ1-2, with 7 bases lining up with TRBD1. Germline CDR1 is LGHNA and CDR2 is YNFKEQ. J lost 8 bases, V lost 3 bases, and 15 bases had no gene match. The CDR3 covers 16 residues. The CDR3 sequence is CASSQPPGQTLRGYTF. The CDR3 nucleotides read TGTGCCAGCAGCCAGCCGCCGGGACAGACGCTTCGGGGCTACACCTTC.

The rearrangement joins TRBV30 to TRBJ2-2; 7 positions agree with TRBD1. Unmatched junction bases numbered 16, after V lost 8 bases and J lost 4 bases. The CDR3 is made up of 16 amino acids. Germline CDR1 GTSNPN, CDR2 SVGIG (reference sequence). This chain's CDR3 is CARTHTGAASTGELFF. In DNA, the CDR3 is TGTGCCCGAACGCATACAGGGGCTGCAAGCACCGGGGAGCTGTTTTTT.

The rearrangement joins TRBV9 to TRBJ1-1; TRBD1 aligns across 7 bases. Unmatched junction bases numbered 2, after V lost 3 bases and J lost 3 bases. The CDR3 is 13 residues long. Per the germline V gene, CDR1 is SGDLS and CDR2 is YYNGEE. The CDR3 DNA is TGTGCCAGCAGCGAGGGACAGCACACTGAAGCTTTCTTT. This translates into CASSEGQHTEAFF. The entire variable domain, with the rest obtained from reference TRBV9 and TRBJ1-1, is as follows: DSGVTQTPKHLITATGQRVTLRCSPRSGDLSVYWYQQSLDQGLQFLIQYYNGEERAKGNILERFSAQQFPDLHSELNLSSLELGDSALYFCASSEGQHTEAFFGQGTRLTVV.

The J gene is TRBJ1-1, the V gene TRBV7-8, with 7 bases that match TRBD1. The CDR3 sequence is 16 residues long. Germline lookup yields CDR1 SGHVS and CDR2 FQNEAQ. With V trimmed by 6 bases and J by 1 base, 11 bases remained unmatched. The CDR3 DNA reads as TGTGCCAGCAGATACCCCACGGGACAGCCGAACACTGAAGCTTTCTTT. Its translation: CASRYPTGQPNTEAFF.

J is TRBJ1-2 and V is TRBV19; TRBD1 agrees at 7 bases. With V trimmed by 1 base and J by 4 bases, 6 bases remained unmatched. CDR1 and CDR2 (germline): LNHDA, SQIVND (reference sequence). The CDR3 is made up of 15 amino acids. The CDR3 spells CASSIAEGAGYGYTF. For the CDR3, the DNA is TGTGCCAGTAGTATAGCGGAGGGGGCAGGCTATGGCTACACCTTC. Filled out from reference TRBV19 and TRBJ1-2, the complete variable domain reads DGGITQSPKYLFRKEGQNVTLSCEQNLNHDAMYWYRQDPGQGLRLIYYSQIVNDFQKGDIAEGYSVSREKKESFPLTVTSAQKNPTAFYLCASSIAEGAGYGYTFGSGTRLTVV.

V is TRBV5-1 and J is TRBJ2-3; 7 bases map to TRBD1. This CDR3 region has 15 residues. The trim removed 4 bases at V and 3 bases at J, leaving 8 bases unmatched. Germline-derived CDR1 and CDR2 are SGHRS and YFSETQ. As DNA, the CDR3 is TGCGCCAGCAGCCTGCGACAGGGTGGGACAGATACGCAGTATTTT. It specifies CASSLRQGGTDTQYF.

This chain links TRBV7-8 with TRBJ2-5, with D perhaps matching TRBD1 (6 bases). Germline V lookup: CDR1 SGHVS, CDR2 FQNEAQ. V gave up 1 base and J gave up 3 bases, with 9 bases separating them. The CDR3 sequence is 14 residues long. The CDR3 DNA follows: TGTGCCAGCAGCTTAGGACAGGTCAAAGAGACCCAGTACTTC. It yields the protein CASSLGQVKETQYF.

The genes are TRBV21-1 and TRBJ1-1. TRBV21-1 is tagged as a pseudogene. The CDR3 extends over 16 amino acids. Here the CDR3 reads CASSWPLATLRTEAFF. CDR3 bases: TGTGCCAGCAGCTGGCCGTTAGCTACACTTCGCACTGAAGCTTTCTTT.

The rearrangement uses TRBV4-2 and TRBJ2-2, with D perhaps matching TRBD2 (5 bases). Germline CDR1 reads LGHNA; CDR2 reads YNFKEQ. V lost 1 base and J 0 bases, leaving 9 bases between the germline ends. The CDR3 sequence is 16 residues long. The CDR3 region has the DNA TGTGCCAGCAGCCAAGTTGGAGGATCGAACACCGGGGAGCTGTTTTTT. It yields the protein CASSQVGGSNTGELFF.

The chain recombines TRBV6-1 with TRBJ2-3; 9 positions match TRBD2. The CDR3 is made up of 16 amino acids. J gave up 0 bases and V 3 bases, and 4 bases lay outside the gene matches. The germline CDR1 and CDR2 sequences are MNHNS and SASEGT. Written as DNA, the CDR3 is TGTGCCAGCAGTGACAGGCGGGGGGGCAGCACAGATACGCAGTATTTT. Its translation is CASSDRRGGSTDTQYF.

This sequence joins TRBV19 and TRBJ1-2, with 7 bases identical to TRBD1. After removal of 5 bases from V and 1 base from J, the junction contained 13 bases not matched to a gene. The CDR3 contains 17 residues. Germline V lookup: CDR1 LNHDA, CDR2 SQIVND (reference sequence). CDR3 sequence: CASSWDSLLPINYGYTF. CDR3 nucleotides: TGTGCCAGTAGTTGGGACAGCCTTTTACCCATTAACTATGGCTACACCTTC.

The DNA for the CDR3 is TGTGCCAGCAGTCTAACAGGGGGCGACTATGGCTACACCTTC. Amino acid sequence: CASSLTGGDYGYTF. This sequence joins TRBV27 and TRBJ1-2; 9 nucleotides agree with TRBD1. This CDR3 region has 14 residues. Looked up from germline, CDR1 is MNHEY and CDR2 is SMNVEV (reference sequence). After removal of 5 bases from V and 3 bases from J, the junction contained 4 bases not matched to a gene.

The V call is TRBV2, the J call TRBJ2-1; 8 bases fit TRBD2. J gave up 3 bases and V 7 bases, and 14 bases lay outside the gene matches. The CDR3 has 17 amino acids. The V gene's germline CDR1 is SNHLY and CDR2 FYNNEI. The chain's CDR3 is CASNSRYAGGLYNEQFF. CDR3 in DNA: TGTGCCAGCAATAGCCGGTACGCGGGGGGCCTCTACAATGAGCAGTTCTTC.

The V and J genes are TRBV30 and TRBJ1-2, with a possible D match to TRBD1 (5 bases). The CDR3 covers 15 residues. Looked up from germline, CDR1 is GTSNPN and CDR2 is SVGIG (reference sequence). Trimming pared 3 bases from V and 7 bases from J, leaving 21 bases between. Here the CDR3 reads CAWSTNLGWRGGYTF. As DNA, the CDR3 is TGTGCCTGGAGCACCAATTTGGGTTGGAGGGGTGGCTACACCTTC.

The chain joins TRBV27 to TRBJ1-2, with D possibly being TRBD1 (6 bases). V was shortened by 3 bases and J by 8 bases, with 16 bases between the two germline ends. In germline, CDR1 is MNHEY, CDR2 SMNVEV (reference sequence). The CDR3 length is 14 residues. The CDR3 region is CASSFRGSSSGYTF. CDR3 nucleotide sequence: TGTGCCAGCAGTTTCAGGGGTTCGTCATCGGGCTACACCTTC.

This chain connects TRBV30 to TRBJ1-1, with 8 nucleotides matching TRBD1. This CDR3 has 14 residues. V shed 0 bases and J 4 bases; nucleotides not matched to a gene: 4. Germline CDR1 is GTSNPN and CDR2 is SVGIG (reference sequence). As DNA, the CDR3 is TGTGCCTGGAGTGTGGTCAGGGGGCTCACTGAAGCTTTCTTT. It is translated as CAWSVVRGLTEAFF.